This entry lists 21 T cell receptor beta chains sequenced from one sample in a study of CD8 T cells in ankylosing spondylitis. TCRdb re-analysed the 5' RACE reads in MiXCR, keeping a single row per CDR3 protein. This table holds 150,000 to 200,000 distinct CDR3 sequences, around 13% found once. Material for sequencing was blood, either unsorted or a sorted T cell fraction (not recorded which). Receptors were obtained from a female donor with ankylosing spondylitis or in good health (not recorded which).

The chain couples TRBV18 to TRBJ2-2, with a tentative D call TRBD2 (5 bases). Looked up from germline, CDR1 is KGHSH and CDR2 is LQKENI. The CDR3 totals 16 residues. V lost 4 bases, J lost 4 bases, and 16 bases lay in between. Here the CDR3 DNA reads TGTGCCAGCTCACGAGGACCGGGAATCGGCACCGGGGAGCTGTTTTTT. As protein: CASSRGPGIGTGELFF.

This clonotype was recorded once. This likely came from a read error, as a far larger clone is one base away. This chain connects TRBV7-2 to TRBJ2-7; D remains ambiguous. Germline values: CDR1 SGHTA, CDR2 FQGNSA. This CDR3 comprises 12 residues. The germline V and J ends were trimmed by 4 bases and 2 bases, with 6 bases remaining between them. CDR3 sequence reads: CTSSSSTYEQYF. The CDR3 nucleotides are TGTACCAGCAGCTCTTCAACCTACGAGCAGTACTTC.

This clonotype was observed at least ten times. J is TRBJ2-1 and V is TRBV7-6, with 8 positions matching TRBD2. The V and J ends lost 4 bases and 3 bases, in that order; junction bases with no gene match: 14. CDR3 length: 18 residues. The germline gives CDR1 SGHVS, CDR2 FNYEAQ. The CDR3 spells CASSSASGLADLYNEQFF. The DNA of the CDR3 is TGTGCCAGCAGCTCTGCCTCAGGACTAGCCGACCTCTACAATGAGCAGTTCTTC.

This clonotype was observed a handful of times. The gene calls are TRBV7-8 and TRBJ2-1; 8 nucleotides agree with TRBD1. This CDR3 contains 15 residues. Per the germline V gene, CDR1 is SGHVS and CDR2 is FQNEAQ. Trimming at V came to 4 bases and at J to 5 bases, leaving 7 bases not matched to a gene. CDR3 sequence: CASSSSRTGNNEQFF. The CDR3 nucleotides are TGTGCCAGCAGCTCCAGTCGGACAGGGAACAATGAGCAGTTCTTC.

This clonotype has at least ten counts. The chain joins TRBV12-3 or TRBV12-4 to TRBJ1-1; TRBD1 aligns across 11 bases. V lost 3 bases and J lost 7; bases outside the gene matches: 7. This CDR3 is built from 15 residues. The CDR3 sequence: CASSFLTDRGREAFF. The CDR3 DNA is TGTGCCAGCAGTTTTCTGACGGACAGGGGGCGTGAAGCTTTCTTT.

This clonotype was recorded many times. The junction differs from germline at one of its ends, possibly a read error. The rearrangement uses TRBV10-3 and TRBJ1-3; weak D call: TRBD1 (5 bases). From germline, CDR1 is ENHRY and CDR2 SYGVKD. This CDR3 spans 17 amino acids. CDR3 DNA sequence: TGTGCCATCAGAGAGTTAACCCAGGGACGCTCTGGAAACACCATATATTTT. Translation gives CAIRELTQGRSGNTIYF.

This clonotype was counted a few times. The chain carries TRBV20-1 and TRBJ2-1, with 14 bases lining up with TRBD2. Trimming removed 7 bases from V and 6 bases from J; junction bases left unmatched: 8. CDR3 length: 15 residues. Germline CDR1 DFQATT, CDR2 SNEGSKA (reference sequence). For the CDR3, the DNA is TGCAGTGTCCAACCCGGGACTAGCGGGGGCAATGAGCAGTTCTTC. It specifies CSVQPGTSGGNEQFF.

This clonotype was observed many times. This chain joins TRBV20-1 and TRBJ1-5; D ambiguous. The CDR3 covers 12 residues. Per the germline V gene, CDR1 is DFQATT and CDR2 is SNEGSKA (reference sequence). Trimming shortened V by 6 bases and J by 6 bases, and 12 bases separated the two germline ends. CDR3 region: CSADGFGQPQHF. The CDR3, as DNA: TGCAGTGCAGACGGATTCGGTCAGCCCCAGCATTTT.

This clonotype was detected many times. CDR3 in DNA: TGCAGTGCTAGAGAGAGCACAGGGGGCGATGAGACCCAGTACTTC. This codes for CSARESTGGDETQYF. The chain couples TRBV20-1 to TRBJ2-5; 9 bases are shared with TRBD1. Looked up from germline, CDR1 is DFQATT and CDR2 is SNEGSKA (reference sequence). This CDR3 is 15 amino acids long. Germline trimming cut 0 bases from V and 5 bases from J; bases unmatched to any gene: 7.

This clonotype showed up just a few times. The chain links TRBV7-2 to TRBJ2-7; 7 bases agree with TRBD1. The length of the CDR3 is 14 residues. Unmatched junction bases numbered 5, after V lost 1 base and J lost 5 bases. Germline-derived CDR1 and CDR2 are SGHTA and FQGNSA. The CDR3 sequence: CASSLGGQAHEQYF. The CDR3 coding sequence is TGTGCCAGCAGCTTAGGAGGACAGGCCCACGAGCAGTACTTC.

This clonotype was detected many times. The chain employs TRBV6-5 and TRBJ2-3; D is uncertain. Germline CDR1 and CDR2: MNHEY and SVGAGI. CDR3 length equals 14 residues. The ends were cut back, 0 bases at V and 6 bases at J, with 10 bases in the middle. The DNA for the CDR3 is TGTGCCAGCAGTTACTCACCTTGGCGGGATACGCAGTATTTT. Protein sequence: CASSYSPWRDTQYF.

At least ten counts were recorded for this clonotype. The chain links TRBV4-3 to TRBJ1-1; tentative D call: TRBD1 (6 bases). Germline lookup yields CDR1 LGHNA and CDR2 YSLEER. V lost 2 bases and J 8 bases, leaving 12 bases between the germline ends. The CDR3 contains 13 residues. CDR3 region: CASSQKRGMEAFF. The DNA of the CDR3 is TGCGCCAGCAGCCAAAAGAGGGGGATGGAAGCTTTCTTT.

This clonotype came up many times. This sequence joins TRBV7-9 and TRBJ1-1; D is undetermined. The CDR3 runs to 13 residues. Germline V gene data show CDR1 as SEHNR and CDR2 as FQNEAQ (reference sequence). Trimming took 7 bases from V and 6 from J, leaving 15 bases between them. CDR3 bases: TGTGCCAGCAAGCAGGTGGGCCCCGCTGAAGCTTTCTTT. As protein: CASKQVGPAEAFF.

The chain has TRBV19 and TRBJ2-2, with unresolved D. V shed 0 bases and J shed 3 bases, with 8 bases lying between them. CDR3 length: 15 residues. Germline V lookup: CDR1 LNHDA, CDR2 SQIVND (reference sequence). CDR3: CASSIDHSYTGELFF. In DNA, the CDR3 is TGTGCCAGTAGTATAGATCATAGCTACACCGGGGAGCTGTTTTTT.

The sample holds many counts of this clonotype. This chain joins TRBV20-1 and TRBJ2-5, with D possibly called TRBD1 or TRBD2 (5 bases each). CDR1 DFQATT and CDR2 SNEGSKA come from the germline V gene (reference sequence). CDR3 length equals 14 residues. The germline V and J ends were trimmed by 6 bases and 3 bases, with 17 bases remaining between them. CDR3 residues: CSATEGDREETQYF. DNA of the CDR3: TGCAGTGCGACAGAGGGAGATCGGGAAGAGACCCAGTACTTC.

This clonotype has ten or more counts. The rearrangement uses TRBV10-3 and TRBJ2-1; D may be TRBD1 (5 bases). V lost 2 bases to trimming and J lost 4 bases, with 15 bases between them. The CDR3 has 16 residues. Germline V gene lookup returns CDR1 ENHRY and CDR2 SYGVKD. CDR3 nucleotides: TGTGCCATCAGTGAGCCGACTTGGCCAGGGTACAATGAGCAGTTCTTC. This codes for CAISEPTWPGYNEQFF.

This clonotype was seen a handful of times. The chain combines TRBV5-6 with TRBJ2-7; TRBD2 is a possible D gene (7 bases). The CDR3 extends over 15 amino acids. Germline V CDR1 and CDR2: SGHDT, YYEEEE. The germline V and J ends were trimmed by 2 bases and 4 bases, with 16 bases remaining between them. CDR3 nucleotide sequence: TGTGCCAGCAGCTTAGGTGAAGGGGGGGGATACGAGCAGTACTTC. It yields the protein CASSLGEGGGYEQYF. Complete variable domain (other parts from reference TRBV5-6 and TRBJ2-7): DAGVTQSPTHLIKTRGQQVTLRCSPKSGHDTVSWYQQALGQGPQFIFQYYEEEERQRGNFPDRFSGHQFPNYSSELNVNALLLGDSALYLCASSLGEGGGYEQYFGPGTRLTVT.

This clonotype was seen ten or more times. CDR3 in amino acids: CASSLDQGGTTEAFF. The CDR3 DNA sequence: TGTGCCAGCAGCTTAGACCAGGGGGGGACCACTGAAGCTTTCTTT. This rearrangement joins TRBV11-1 to TRBJ1-1, with TRBD1 matching over 7 bases. The CDR3 totals 15 residues. Germline loops: CDR1 SGHAT, CDR2 FQDESV (reference sequence). J lost 4 bases, V lost 1 base, and 6 bases had no gene match.

This chain links TRBV29-1 with TRBJ1-5; 9 bases align to TRBD1. CDR3 size: 16 residues. Trimming at V came to 3 bases and at J to 3 bases, leaving 9 bases not matched to a gene. CDR1 and CDR2 (germline): SQVTM, ANQGSEA. Written as DNA, the CDR3 is TGCAGCGTTGACTTAAGGGACAGGGCGTTCAATCAGCCCCAGCATTTT. It codes for CSVDLRDRAFNQPQHF.

This clonotype was counted many times. The chain links TRBV20-1 to TRBJ1-2; D gene unclear. This CDR3 comprises 11 residues. Germline V gene data show CDR1 as DFQATT and CDR2 as SNEGSKA (reference sequence). Trimming removed 7 bases from V and 5 bases from J, with 11 bases in between. Written as DNA, the CDR3 is TGCAGTGGATGGAGGGAATATGGCTACACCTTC. This encodes CSGWREYGYTF.

This clonotype was counted ten times or more. V and J are TRBV7-2 and TRBJ2-5, with D maybe TRBD2 (5 bases). The CDR3 has 14 amino acids. Trimming removed 3 bases from V and 2 bases from J, with 10 bases in between. In germline, CDR1 is SGHTA, CDR2 FQGNSA. CDR3 sequence reads: CASSLGGLQETQYF. CDR3 nucleotides: TGTGCCAGCAGCTTGGGCGGGTTGCAAGAGACCCAGTACTTC.